This TCR beta chain was captured by sequencing in a study of PD-1 blockade in classical Hodgkin lymphoma (dated by TCRdb to 2020 to 2021). Some background on the complete study: Nivolumab dosing was 3 mg/kg intravenously every 2 weeks, continuing until either disease progression or unacceptable toxicity. A peripheral blood immune signature of response to PD-1 blockade in classical Hodgkin lymphoma was defined using TCR beta sequencing and CyTOF. Results and caveats for the whole study, not just this receptor: By C4D1, a significant rise was seen in CD4+ TCR diversity but not in CD8+ TCR diversity (p=0.0027 vs p=0.16), and the rise was most apparent among complete responders (p=0.02). Only a single clinical trial cohort was studied, and what caused the repertoire differences, possibly disease activity or prior therapy, remained undefined. Patients starting nivolumab less than 1 year after ASCT had lower diversity and were excluded from later analyses to avoid confounding by immune reconstitution. Newly diagnosed patients were reported to have lower baseline TCR diversity than healthy donors, and relapsed/refractory patients were reported to have lower baseline TCR diversity still. Trial patients with a complete response had baseline diversity similar to that of newly diagnosed patients, while partial responders and progressors had significantly lower diversity.

The CDR3 numbers 13 residues from cysteine through phenylalanine. Only CDR3 DNA is held: 39 bases, read in frame from base 1. Sample time point, as interpreted from the label and publication: cycle 2 day 1 (C2D1) of nivolumab. Every trial patient had relapsed following autologous stem cell transplantation, and prior brentuximab vedotin exposure was what differed among cohorts A, B and C. A total of 56 patients with relapsed/refractory classical Hodgkin lymphoma made up the trial cohort, and each patient's best overall response was complete response, partial response or progressive disease. Single-agent nivolumab was administered to trial patients in the multi-cohort phase II CheckMate 205 trial. An independent review committee assessed best overall response using the 2007 International Working Group response criteria. Trial PBMCs were obtained immediately prior to nivolumab initiation (C1D1) and on therapy at cycle 2 day 1 and cycle 4 day 1. Peripheral blood was collected in 8 mL Vacutainer Cell Preparation Tubes, from which PBMCs were isolated by centrifugation and then cryopreserved.

With respect to this clone: Its antigen is unknown. No qualities accompany the bases; no much larger clone lies one base away.

The Qiagen DNeasy kit was used to extract genomic DNA both from unsorted PBMCs and from the negatively selected CD4+ and CD8+ fractions. TCR beta CDR3 regions were subjected to amplification by immunoSEQ multiplex PCR with primers that anneal to V and J segments. A synthetic immune receptor repertoire was used to minimize amplification bias, and any residual bias was removed computationally once sequencing was done. Per the source publication's procedure: Repertoire diversity was quantified as the Shannon entropy index using custom Python scripts. Unsorted, CD4+ and CD8+ repertoires were analyzed separately, except in combined analyses where CD4+ and CD8+ sequences were merged in silico. Clonal expansion was defined as a frequency increase of at least 2-fold after treatment compared with C1D1, and clones undetected at baseline were assigned a pseudocount of 0.5. Singleton clones were defined as clones with 0 or 1 copy at C1D1, and non-singleton clones were defined as clones with 2 or more copies. Clones expanded in unsorted samples were labelled as CD4+, CD8+ or unknown by matching protein sequences in sorted samples from the same patient. Wilcoxon tests on paired samples were used to test diversity changes from C1D1 to C4D1. The table comes from immuneACCESS by way of TCRdb, which keeps in-frame sequences with V and J called. Part of the clones is missing from these tables; in studies checked, under half for an unresolved V gene and the rest for unknown reasons. Clone size and V and J calls were adopted from that table, with D and trimming inferred from the DNA. For this sample there are 120,000 to 150,000 clones; just under 80% appear just once. The ten largest clones capture about 9.2% of the sample.

The sequence links TRBV12-2 to TRBJ1-2; TRBD1 is the table's D call, not checked against the DNA. TRBV12-2 is recorded as a pseudogene. Sample: peripheral blood mononuclear cells (PBMCs), taken before the second cycle of nivolumab. The source of this sequence is a human donor with classical Hodgkin lymphoma. The base sequence is TGTGCAAGGTTCTACAGGGGGCAGAATGGCTACACCTTC. It encodes CARFYRGQNGYTF.